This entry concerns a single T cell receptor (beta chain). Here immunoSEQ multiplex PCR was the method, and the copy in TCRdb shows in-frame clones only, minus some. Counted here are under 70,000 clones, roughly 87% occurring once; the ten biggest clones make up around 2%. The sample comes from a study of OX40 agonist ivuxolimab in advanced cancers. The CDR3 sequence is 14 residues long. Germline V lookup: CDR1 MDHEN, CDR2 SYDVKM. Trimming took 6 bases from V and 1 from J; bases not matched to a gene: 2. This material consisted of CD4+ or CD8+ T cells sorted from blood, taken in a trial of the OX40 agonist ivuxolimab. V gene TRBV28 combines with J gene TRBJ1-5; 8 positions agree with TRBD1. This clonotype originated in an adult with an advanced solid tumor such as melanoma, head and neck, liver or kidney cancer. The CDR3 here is CASRTGGSNQPQHF. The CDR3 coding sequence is TGTGCCAGCAGAACAGGGGGAAGCAATCAGCCCCAGCATTTT. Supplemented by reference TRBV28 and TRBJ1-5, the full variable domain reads DVKVTQSSRYLVKRTGEKVFLECVQDMDHENMFWYRQDPGLGLRLIYFSYDVKMKEKGDIPEGYSVSREKKERFSLILESASTNQTSMYLCASRTGGSNQPQHFGDGTRLSIL.